Presented here are 20 T cell receptor beta chains from one specimen sequenced in a study of blood T cell repertoires in COVID-19. The protocol was immunoSEQ multiplex PCR, while the TCRdb copy is restricted to in-frame clones and leaves out a portion. The sample consists of 70,000 to 100,000 clones, 87% of them appearing once. The material sequenced was peripheral blood. These receptors were taken from a woman aged 60-70 years with COVID-19, enrolled during active disease.

V usage is TRBV24-1 and J usage is TRBJ2-7; 7 nucleotides line up with TRBD1. Germline V CDR1 and CDR2: KGHDR, SFDVKD. The CDR3 has 15 residues. With V trimmed by 0 bases and J by 2 bases, 3 bases remained unmatched. The CDR3 is CATSDLRQGPYEQYF. The CDR3 region has the DNA TGTGCCACCAGTGATTTGCGACAGGGTCCCTACGAGCAGTACTTC.

The rearrangement joins TRBV3-1 (or the pseudogene TRBV3-2) to TRBJ2-1, with TRBD2 matching 7 bases. The length of the CDR3 is 14 residues. The V segment lost 2 bases and the J segment 4 bases; nucleotides outside the gene matches: 2. Germline values: CDR1 LGHDT, CDR2 YNNKEL (reference sequence). The CDR3 here is CASSQTSEYNEQFF. The CDR3 DNA follows: TGTGCCAGCAGCCAAACTAGCGAATACAATGAGCAGTTCTTC.

CDR3 sequence reads: CAWSAGTNRGYGYTF. CDR3 DNA sequence: TGTGCCTGGAGTGCAGGGACTAACCGGGGCTATGGCTACACCTTC. V gene TRBV30 combines with J gene TRBJ1-2; a possible D gene is TRBD1 (5 bases). Deletions cut 1 base from V and 4 bases from J, with 16 bases between. CDR1 and CDR2 (germline): GTSNPN, SVGIG (reference sequence). The CDR3 has 15 amino acids.

The rearrangement joins TRBV6-5 to TRBJ2-7; the match to TRBD2 covers 7 bases. The trim removed 0 bases at V and 3 bases at J, leaving 8 bases unmatched. The CDR3 length is 16 residues. Germline V gives CDR1 MNHEY, CDR2 SVGAGI. The CDR3 nucleotides are TGTGCCAGCAGTTACTCGAGTTGGACTAGGGACTACGAGCAGTACTTC. This gives the protein CASSYSSWTRDYEQYF.

The rearrangement uses TRBV3-1 (or the pseudogene TRBV3-2) and TRBJ1-6, with D unresolved. This CDR3 spans 18 amino acids. Trimming shortened V by 1 base and J by 10 bases, and 23 bases separated the two germline ends. Germline loops: CDR1 LGHDT, CDR2 YNNKEL (reference sequence). CDR3 bases: TGTGCCAGCAGCCAAGGGGGATCCTTCGGAGGGTTGGCATCACCCCTCCACTTT. Encoded protein: CASSQGGSFGGLASPLHF.

V gene TRBV5-5 combines with J gene TRBJ1-2; 9 nucleotides align to TRBD1. V was pared by 4 bases and J by 4 bases, with 5 bases of the junction left unmatched. The germline V gene has CDR1 SGHKS and CDR2 YYEKEE (reference sequence). This CDR3 region has 14 residues. CDR3: CASSPGQGIYGYTF. CDR3 nucleotides: TGTGCCAGCAGCCCGGGACAGGGAATCTATGGCTACACCTTC.

In its sample, this clone was seen once. The chain recombines TRBV5-4 with TRBJ2-5; 7 nucleotides align to TRBD2. The CDR3 covers 15 residues. V dropped 4 bases and J dropped 1; count of bases not matched to a gene: 7. The V gene's germline CDR1 is SGHNT and CDR2 YYREEE (reference sequence). This CDR3 is CASSTGGSAQETQYF. The CDR3 nucleotides are TGTGCCAGCAGCACCGGGGGGTCGGCCCAAGAGACCCAGTACTTC.

The chain carries TRBV2 and TRBJ2-5; 8 bases fit TRBD2. Germline CDR1 and CDR2: SNHLY and FYNNEI. The length of the CDR3 is 16 residues. J lost 0 bases, V lost 1 base, and 4 bases had no gene match. The CDR3, as DNA: TGTGCCAGCAGTGAAGGGGCTAGCGGGTACCAAGAGACCCAGTACTTC. Its protein product is CASSEGASGYQETQYF. The full variable domain, its missing parts supplied by reference TRBV2 and TRBJ2-5, is EPEVTQTPSHQVTQMGQEVILRCVPISNHLYFYWYRQILGQKVEFLVSFYNNEISEKSEIFDDQFSVERPDGSNFTLKIRSTKLEDSAMYFCASSEGASGYQETQYFGPGTRLLVL.

The V call is TRBV18, the J call TRBJ1-1; 12 bases align to TRBD1. This CDR3 is 16 amino acids long. J gave up 4 bases and V 2 bases, and 5 bases lay outside the gene matches. CDR1 is KGHSH, CDR2 LQKENI, per germline. CDR3: CASSPGTGGAGTEAFF. CDR3 nucleotide sequence: TGTGCCAGCTCACCAGGGACAGGGGGCGCGGGCACTGAAGCTTTCTTT. The full variable domain, rest sourced from reference TRBV18 and TRBJ1-1, is NAGVMQNPRHLVRRRGQEARLRCSPMKGHSHVYWYRQLPEEGLKFMVYLQKENIIDESGMPKERFSAEFPKEGPSILRIQQVVRGDSAAYFCASSPGTGGAGTEAFFGQGTRLTVV.

The rearrangement joins TRBV11-2 to TRBJ1-2; D possibly corresponds to TRBD1 (6 bases). V lost 4 bases to trimming and J lost 5 bases, with 14 bases between them. The CDR3 is made up of 14 amino acids. CDR1 is SGHAT, CDR2 FQNNGV, per germline. The CDR3: CASSSDSAYYGYTF. The CDR3 nucleotides read TGTGCCAGCAGCTCGGACAGTGCCTATTATGGCTACACCTTC.

The chain combines TRBV12-5 with TRBJ2-7; D unresolved. This CDR3 has 13 amino acids. The V end lost 1 base, the J end lost 5 bases, and 9 bases lay between the germline ends. Germline V gene sequence: CDR1 LGHNT, CDR2 FRNRAP. DNA for the CDR3: TGTGCTAGTGGTTTGGGCAGGCATGACGAGCAGTACTTC. This translates into CASGLGRHDEQYF.

The genes are TRBV25-1 and TRBJ2-7; no reliable D call. CDR3 length: 16 amino acids. Per germline, CDR1 MGHDK and CDR2 SYGVNS. V lost 1 base and J lost 0, with 13 bases in between. This CDR3 reads CASSESPLGSSYEQYF. For the CDR3, the DNA is TGTGCCAGCAGTGAATCCCCCCTCGGTAGCTCCTACGAGCAGTACTTC.

J is TRBJ2-1 and V is TRBV7-9; the match to TRBD1 covers 7 bases. The CDR3 covers 13 residues. Germline V gene lookup returns CDR1 SEHNR and CDR2 FQNEAQ (reference sequence). The V and J ends lost 10 bases and 5 bases, in that order; junction bases with no gene match: 8. The CDR3 DNA is TGTGCCACTAGGGGGCGACTCGACAATGAGCAGTTCTTC. Its translation is CATRGRLDNEQFF.

This clone came up once. The chain combines TRBV18 with TRBJ1-3, with D uncertain. Between the trimmed V and J ends, which lost 1 base and 6 bases, there was a span of 4 bases. In germline, CDR1 is KGHSH, CDR2 LQKENI. This CDR3 is 12 amino acids long. The CDR3 region has the DNA TGTGCCAGCTCACCACGAGAAAACACCATATATTTT. This codes for CASSPRENTIYF. Drawing the rest from reference TRBV18 and TRBJ1-3, the complete variable domain is NAGVMQNPRHLVRRRGQEARLRCSPMKGHSHVYWYRQLPEEGLKFMVYLQKENIIDESGMPKERFSAEFPKEGPSILRIQQVVRGDSAAYFCASSPRENTIYFGEGSWLTVV.

The CDR3 reads CASSPGVAASGPEYEQYF. The CDR3 DNA sequence: TGTGCCAGCAGTCCCGGGGTGGCAGCGTCGGGTCCTGAATACGAGCAGTACTTC. V and J are TRBV6-2 or TRBV6-3 and TRBJ2-7; D possibly corresponds to TRBD2 (5 bases). The CDR3 sequence is 18 residues long. The V and J ends lost 5 bases and 4 bases respectively, with 27 bases between them. The germline V gene encodes CDR1 MNHEY and CDR2 SVGEGT.

J is TRBJ2-1 and V is TRBV28; D unclear. Trimming left V 6 bases short and J 7 bases short, with 16 bases between. The CDR3 totals 14 residues. Looked up from germline, CDR1 is MDHEN and CDR2 is SYDVKM. The CDR3 DNA sequence: TGTGCCAGCAGCCCCCACAGCACCCTGAATGAGCAGTTCTTC. This encodes CASSPHSTLNEQFF. Full variable domain (missing parts from reference TRBV28 and TRBJ2-1): DVKVTQSSRYLVKRTGEKVFLECVQDMDHENMFWYRQDPGLGLRLIYFSYDVKMKEKGDIPEGYSVSREKKERFSLILESASTNQTSMYLCASSPHSTLNEQFFGPGTRLTVL.

This sequence joins TRBV6-5 and TRBJ1-2; 8 bases are a match to TRBD1. The CDR3 sequence is 14 residues long. Germline trimming cut 4 bases from V and 7 bases from J; bases unmatched to any gene: 8. Germline CDR1 MNHEY, CDR2 SVGAGI. Here the CDR3 DNA reads TGTGCCAGCAGTTCTCAGGGGGCTTCTTCTGGCTACACCTTC. Amino acid sequence: CASSSQGASSGYTF.

V and J are TRBV4-2 and TRBJ1-1; 7 bases match TRBD1. The CDR3 consists of 14 residues. With 4 bases clipped from V and 1 base from J, the junction kept 3 bases outside the gene matches. The germline V gene has CDR1 LGHNA and CDR2 YNFKEQ. CDR3 DNA sequence: TGTGCCAGCAGCCGAAACAGGGGGAACACTGAAGCTTTCTTT. Translated: CASSRNRGNTEAFF.

This clone has only one observation. The J gene is TRBJ1-3, the V gene TRBV28, with 7 bases lining up with TRBD1. CDR1 and CDR2 (germline): MDHEN, SYDVKM. The trim removed 2 bases at V and 3 bases at J, leaving 1 base unmatched. There are 14 residues in the CDR3. CDR3 nucleotide sequence: TGTGCCAGCAGTTTAGACAGGGTTGGAAACACCATATATTTT. Its translation: CASSLDRVGNTIYF. The full variable domain, its missing parts supplied by reference TRBV28 and TRBJ1-3, is DVKVTQSSRYLVKRTGEKVFLECVQDMDHENMFWYRQDPGLGLRLIYFSYDVKMKEKGDIPEGYSVSREKKERFSLILESASTNQTSMYLCASSLDRVGNTIYFGEGSWLTVV.

This clone occurred once. The J gene is TRBJ2-1, the V gene TRBV11-3, with D perhaps matching TRBD2 (7 bases). This CDR3 has 15 residues. V shed 3 bases and J shed 3 bases, with 12 bases lying between them. Per the germline V gene, CDR1 is SGHNT and CDR2 is YENEEA. The CDR3 sequence is CASSFRGGNYNEQFF. CDR3 bases: TGTGCCAGCAGCTTTAGGGGGGGCAACTACAATGAGCAGTTCTTC.